The clone carrying this TCR beta chain appeared a few times. Its target is not known. The V gene lost 1 base and the J gene lost 8 bases, with 19 bases spanning the gap. The CDR3 is made up of 16 amino acids. CDR1 is MGHRA, CDR2 YSYEKL, per germline. The data were taken from a study of human T cells and chemical hapten exposure. Study-wide findings and caveats: Expanded TCR sets contained significantly more large CDR3 similarity clusters than controls.

MiXCR, applied by TCRdb to the RACE reads, yields one record per CDR3 protein. Of tens of thousands of distinct CDR3 sequences listed, 10% to 14% are singletons. The time point here: patch test 3, about 24 weeks after DPC sensitization. Treatment specified: therapeutic diphenylcyclopropenone sensitization with weekly scalp DPC. The V call is TRBV4-1, the J call TRBJ2-3; possibly TRBD2 for D (5 bases). The sample consisted of whole blood, taken in connection with sensitization to the hapten diphenylcyclopropenone (DPC). This TCR came from a woman aged 45-59 years with alopecia areata. Some clones in this sample may be carry-over from other donors' samples. The CDR3 bases are TGCGCCAGCAGCCAAGTCCCCAGTATAGATGGGAGTACGCAGTATTTT. This translates into CASSQVPSIDGSTQYF.